This T cell receptor (beta chain) was sequenced in a study of cytomegalovirus exposure and HLA in healthy donors. Study outcomes and limitations: A missense DCLRE1C variant was associated with V- and J-gene trimming of TCR beta chains in a later analysis, and an independent cohort replicated the association. An Asian-associated ancestry cluster reportedly showed fewer N-insertions than the approximately 620-donor mean in a later analysis. Reports described diagnosis of cytomegalovirus status by the classifier as highly specific and sensitive.

Trimming left V 2 bases short and J 0 bases short, with 10 bases between. The CDR3 runs 15 residues. Looked up from germline, CDR1 is SGHNT and CDR2 is YYREEE (reference sequence). Details on this clone: Its antigen remains unknown.

The PCR employed 60 Vbeta primers together with 13 Jbeta primers. Assay: immunoSEQ multiplex PCR; the TCRdb copy retains only in-frame clones and omits some. This table holds 160,000 or so clones, about 79% found once. J is TRBJ2-3 and V is TRBV5-4; D possibly corresponds to TRBD1 (6 bases). The TCR was taken from a man aged 40-49 years in good health and CMV-seropositive. The sequencing input was PBMCs. The CDR3 here is CASSLGGSSTDTQYF. CDR3 nucleotides: TGTGCCAGCAGCTTAGGGGGATCTAGCACAGATACGCAGTATTTT.